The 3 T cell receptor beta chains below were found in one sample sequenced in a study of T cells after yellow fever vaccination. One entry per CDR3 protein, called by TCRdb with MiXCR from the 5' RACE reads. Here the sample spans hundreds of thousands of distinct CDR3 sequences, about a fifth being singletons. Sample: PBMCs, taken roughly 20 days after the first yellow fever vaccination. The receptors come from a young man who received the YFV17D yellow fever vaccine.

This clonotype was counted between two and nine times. The CDR3 reads CASRGTGISGYTF. The CDR3 DNA sequence: TGTGCCAGCAGGGGGACAGGGATTAGCGGCTACACCTTC. The chain carries TRBV25-1 and TRBJ1-2; TRBD1 matches 9 bases. The V gene end was trimmed by 6 bases and the J gene end by 8 bases; junction bases not matched to a gene: 7. Germline V gene data show CDR1 as MGHDK and CDR2 as SYGVNS. The CDR3 loop spans 13 amino acids.

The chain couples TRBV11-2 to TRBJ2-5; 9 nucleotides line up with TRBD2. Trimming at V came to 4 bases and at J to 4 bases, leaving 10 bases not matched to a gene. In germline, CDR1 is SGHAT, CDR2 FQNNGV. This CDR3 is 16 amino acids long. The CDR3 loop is CASSSIAGALIETQYF. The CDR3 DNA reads TGTGCCAGCAGCTCTATAGCGGGGGCGTTGATAGAGACCCAGTACTTC.

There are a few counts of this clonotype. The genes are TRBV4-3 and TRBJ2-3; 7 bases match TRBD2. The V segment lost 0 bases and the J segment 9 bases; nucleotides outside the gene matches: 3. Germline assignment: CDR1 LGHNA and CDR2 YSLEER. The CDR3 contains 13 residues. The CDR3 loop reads CASSQDWEGTQYF. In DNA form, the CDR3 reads TGCGCCAGCAGCCAAGATTGGGAGGGAACGCAGTATTTT.